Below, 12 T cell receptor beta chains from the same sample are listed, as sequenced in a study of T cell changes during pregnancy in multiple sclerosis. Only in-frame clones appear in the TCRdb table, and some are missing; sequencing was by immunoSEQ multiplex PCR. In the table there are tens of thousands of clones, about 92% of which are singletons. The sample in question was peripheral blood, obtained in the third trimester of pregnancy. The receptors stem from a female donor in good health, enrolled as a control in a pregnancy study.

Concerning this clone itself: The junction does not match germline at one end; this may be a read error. The CDR3: CASSLGVEPYEQYF. The CDR3 DNA reads as TGTGCTAGCAGCTTAGGTGTGGAGCCCTACGAGCAGTACTTC. The chain combines TRBV7-7 with TRBJ2-7, with unresolved D. The CDR3 covers 14 residues. Germline V gene lookup returns CDR1 SSHAT and CDR2 FNYEAQ (reference sequence).

The chain's CDR3 is CAWTPGGQGSREQYF. The DNA of the CDR3 is TGTGCCTGGACACCAGGGGGACAGGGGTCTCGCGAGCAGTACTTC. The chain recombines TRBV30 with TRBJ2-7; 10 bases fit TRBD1. The CDR3 is made up of 15 amino acids. The ends lost 4 bases at V and 6 bases at J; junction bases unmatched: 12. Per germline, CDR1 GTSNPN and CDR2 SVGIG (reference sequence).

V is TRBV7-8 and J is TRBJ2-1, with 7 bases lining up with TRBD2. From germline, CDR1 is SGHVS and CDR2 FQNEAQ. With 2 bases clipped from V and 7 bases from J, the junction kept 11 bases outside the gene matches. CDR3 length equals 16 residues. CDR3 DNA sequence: TGTGCCAGCAGCTTATTGGGCGGGAGCGGATTTAATGAGCAGTTCTTC. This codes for CASSLLGGSGFNEQFF.

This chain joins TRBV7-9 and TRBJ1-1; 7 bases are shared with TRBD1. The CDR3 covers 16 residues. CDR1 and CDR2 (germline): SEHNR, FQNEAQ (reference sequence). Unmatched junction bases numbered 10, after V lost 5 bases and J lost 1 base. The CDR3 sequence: CASSQYGGQTNTEAFF. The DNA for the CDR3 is TGTGCCAGCAGCCAGTACGGGGGACAGACGAACACTGAAGCTTTCTTT.

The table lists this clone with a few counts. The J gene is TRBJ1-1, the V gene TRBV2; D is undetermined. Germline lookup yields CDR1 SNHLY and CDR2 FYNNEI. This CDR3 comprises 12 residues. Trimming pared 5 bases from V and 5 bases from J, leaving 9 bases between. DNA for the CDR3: TGTGCCAGCAGTAGTCGGTGGACTGAAGCTTTCTTT. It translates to CASSSRWTEAFF. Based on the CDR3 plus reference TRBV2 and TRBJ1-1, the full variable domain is EPEVTQTPSHQVTQMGQEVILRCVPISNHLYFYWYRQILGQKVEFLVSFYNNEISEKSEIFDDQFSVERPDGSNFTLKIRSTKLEDSAMYFCASSSRWTEAFFGQGTRLTVV.

The CDR3 is CASSRGQRNQPQHF. CDR3 bases: TGTGCCAGCAGCCGGGGACAGCGGAATCAGCCCCAGCATTTT. This sequence joins TRBV6-5 and TRBJ1-5, with TRBD1 matching over 7 bases. The CDR3 length is 14 residues. V shed 6 bases and J 4 bases; nucleotides not matched to a gene: 6. Germline-derived CDR1 and CDR2 are MNHEY and SVGAGI.

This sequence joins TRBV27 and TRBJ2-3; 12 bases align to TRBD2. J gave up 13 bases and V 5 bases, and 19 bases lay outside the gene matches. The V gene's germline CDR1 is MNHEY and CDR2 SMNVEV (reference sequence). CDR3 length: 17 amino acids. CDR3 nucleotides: TGTGCCAGCAGTGCCGGCAGTTTAGGTCTAGCGGGGGGGTATAAGTATTTT. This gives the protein CASSAGSLGLAGGYKYF.

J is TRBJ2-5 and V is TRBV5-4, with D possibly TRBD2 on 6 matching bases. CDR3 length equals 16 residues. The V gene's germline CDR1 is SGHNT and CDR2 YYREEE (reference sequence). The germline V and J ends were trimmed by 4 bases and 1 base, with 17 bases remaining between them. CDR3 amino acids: CASSTHGTSIQETQYF. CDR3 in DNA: TGTGCCAGCAGCACCCATGGGACTTCCATCCAAGAGACCCAGTACTTC.

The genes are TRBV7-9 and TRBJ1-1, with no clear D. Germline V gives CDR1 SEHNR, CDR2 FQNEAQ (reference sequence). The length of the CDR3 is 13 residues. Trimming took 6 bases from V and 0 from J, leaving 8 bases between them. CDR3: CASRFEVNTEAFF. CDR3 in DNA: TGTGCCAGCAGATTCGAGGTGAACACTGAAGCTTTCTTT.

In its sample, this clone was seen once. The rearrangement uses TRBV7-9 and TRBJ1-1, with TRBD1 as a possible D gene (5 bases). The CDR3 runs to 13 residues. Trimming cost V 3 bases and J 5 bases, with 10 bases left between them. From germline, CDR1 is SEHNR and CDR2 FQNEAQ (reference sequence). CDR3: CASSFGGGTEAFF. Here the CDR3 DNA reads TGTGCCAGCAGCTTTGGTGGGGGGACTGAAGCTTTCTTT.

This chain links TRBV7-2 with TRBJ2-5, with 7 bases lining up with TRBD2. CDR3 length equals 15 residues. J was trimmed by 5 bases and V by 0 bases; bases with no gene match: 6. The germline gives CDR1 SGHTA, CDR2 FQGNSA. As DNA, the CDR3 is TGTGCCAGCAGCTTAGCGGGAGGGCTGGCGGAGACCCAGTACTTC. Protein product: CASSLAGGLAETQYF.

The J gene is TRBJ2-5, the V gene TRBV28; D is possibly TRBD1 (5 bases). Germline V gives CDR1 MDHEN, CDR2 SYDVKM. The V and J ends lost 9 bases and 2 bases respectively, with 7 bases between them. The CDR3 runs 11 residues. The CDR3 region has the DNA TGTGCCAGTAGGGGTCAAGAGACCCAGTACTTC. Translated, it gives CASRGQETQYF.